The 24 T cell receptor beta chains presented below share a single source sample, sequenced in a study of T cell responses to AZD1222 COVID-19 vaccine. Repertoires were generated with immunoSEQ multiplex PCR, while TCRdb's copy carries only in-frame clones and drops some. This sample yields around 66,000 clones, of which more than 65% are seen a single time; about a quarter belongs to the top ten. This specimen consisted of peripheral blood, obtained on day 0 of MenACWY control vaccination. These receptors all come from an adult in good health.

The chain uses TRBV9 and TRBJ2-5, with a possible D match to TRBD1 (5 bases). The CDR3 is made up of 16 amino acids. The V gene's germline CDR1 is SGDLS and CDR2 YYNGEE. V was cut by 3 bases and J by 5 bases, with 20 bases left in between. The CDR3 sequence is CASSAWGRLSGETQYF. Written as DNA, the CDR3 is TGTGCCAGCAGCGCCTGGGGCAGACTGAGTGGTGAGACCCAGTACTTC.

The CDR3 here is CASGLFPGRTGELFF. DNA for the CDR3: TGTGCTAGTGGTTTGTTTCCCGGCAGGACCGGGGAGCTGTTTTTT. V gene TRBV12-5 combines with J gene TRBJ2-2; no clear D. Germline CDR1 is LGHNT and CDR2 is FRNRAP. The germline V and J ends were trimmed by 2 bases and 5 bases, with 12 bases remaining between them. CDR3 length: 15 amino acids.

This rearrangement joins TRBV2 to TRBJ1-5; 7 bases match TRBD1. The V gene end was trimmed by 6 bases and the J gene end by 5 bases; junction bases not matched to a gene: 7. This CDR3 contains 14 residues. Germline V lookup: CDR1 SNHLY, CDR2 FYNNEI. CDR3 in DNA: TGTGCCAGCAGACCGACAGGGCCGGATCAGCCCCAGCATTTT. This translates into CASRPTGPDQPQHF.

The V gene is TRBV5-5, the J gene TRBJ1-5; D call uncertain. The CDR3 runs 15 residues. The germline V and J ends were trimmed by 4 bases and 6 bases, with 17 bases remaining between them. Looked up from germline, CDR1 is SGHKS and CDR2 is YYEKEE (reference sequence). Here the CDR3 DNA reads TGTGCCAGCAGCCCCGGCCCCGGGCGCGGTCAGCCCCAGCATTTT. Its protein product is CASSPGPGRGQPQHF.

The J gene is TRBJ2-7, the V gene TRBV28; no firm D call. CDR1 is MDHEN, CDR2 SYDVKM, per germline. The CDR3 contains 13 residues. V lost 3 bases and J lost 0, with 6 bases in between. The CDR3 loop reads CASSLSDSYEQYF. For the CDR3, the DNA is TGTGCCAGCAGTTTGAGCGACTCCTACGAGCAGTACTTC.

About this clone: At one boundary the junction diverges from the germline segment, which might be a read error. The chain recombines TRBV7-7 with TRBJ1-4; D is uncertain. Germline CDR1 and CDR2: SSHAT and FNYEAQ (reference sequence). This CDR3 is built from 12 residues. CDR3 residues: CASSPRPRKLFF. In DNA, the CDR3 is TGTGCTAGCAGCCCCAGACCAAGGAAACTGTTTTTT.

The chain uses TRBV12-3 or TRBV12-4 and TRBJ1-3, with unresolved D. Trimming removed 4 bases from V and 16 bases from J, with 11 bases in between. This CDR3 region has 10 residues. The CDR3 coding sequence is TGTGCCAGCAGTTCGGGCACTTCGTATTTT. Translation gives CASSSGTSYF.

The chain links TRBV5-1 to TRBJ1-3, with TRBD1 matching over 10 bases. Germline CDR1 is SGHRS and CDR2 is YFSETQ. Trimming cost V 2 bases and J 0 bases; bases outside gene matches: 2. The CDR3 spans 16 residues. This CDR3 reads CASSLGDRGSGNTIYF. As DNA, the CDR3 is TGCGCCAGCAGCTTAGGGGACAGGGGCTCTGGAAACACCATATATTTT. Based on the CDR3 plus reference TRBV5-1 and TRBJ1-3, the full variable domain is KAGVTQTPRYLIKTRGQQVTLSCSPISGHRSVSWYQQTPGQGLQFLFEYFSETQRNKGNFPGRFSGRQFSNSRSEMNVSTLELGDSALYLCASSLGDRGSGNTIYFGEGSWLTVV.

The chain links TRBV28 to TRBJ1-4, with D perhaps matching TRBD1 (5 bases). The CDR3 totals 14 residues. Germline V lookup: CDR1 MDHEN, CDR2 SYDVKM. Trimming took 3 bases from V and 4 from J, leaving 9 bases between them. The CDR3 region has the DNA TGTGCCAGCAGTTTGTGGGGGAATAATGAAAAACTGTTTTTT. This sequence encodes CASSLWGNNEKLFF.

The CDR3 spells CASSLGSGAYEQYF. CDR3 bases: TGTGCCAGCAGCTTAGGAAGTGGGGCTTACGAGCAGTACTTC. The chain links TRBV7-2 to TRBJ2-7; possibly TRBD1 for D (5 bases). Germline CDR1 and CDR2: SGHTA and FQGNSA. Trimming pared 1 base from V and 4 bases from J, leaving 11 bases between. This CDR3 is built from 14 residues.

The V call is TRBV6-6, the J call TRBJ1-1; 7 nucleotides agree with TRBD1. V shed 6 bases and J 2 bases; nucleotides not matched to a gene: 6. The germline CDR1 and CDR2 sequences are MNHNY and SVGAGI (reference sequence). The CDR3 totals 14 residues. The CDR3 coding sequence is TGTGCCAGCAGCTCACAGGGGACCAACACTGAAGCTTTCTTT. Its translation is CASSSQGTNTEAFF.

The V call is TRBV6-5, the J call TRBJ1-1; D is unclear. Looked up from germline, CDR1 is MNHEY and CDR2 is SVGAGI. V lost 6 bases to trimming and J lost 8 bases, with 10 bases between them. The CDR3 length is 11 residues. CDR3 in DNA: TGTGCCAGCAGCTACGGCCCCGAAGCTTTCTTT. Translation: CASSYGPEAFF.

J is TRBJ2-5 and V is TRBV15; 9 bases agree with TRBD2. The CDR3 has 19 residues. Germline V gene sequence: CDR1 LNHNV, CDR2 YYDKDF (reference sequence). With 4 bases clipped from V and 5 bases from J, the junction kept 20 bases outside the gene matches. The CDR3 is CATSTGQIKPGGRVETQYF. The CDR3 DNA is TGTGCCACCAGCACCGGACAAATCAAACCGGGCGGGAGGGTGGAGACCCAGTACTTC.

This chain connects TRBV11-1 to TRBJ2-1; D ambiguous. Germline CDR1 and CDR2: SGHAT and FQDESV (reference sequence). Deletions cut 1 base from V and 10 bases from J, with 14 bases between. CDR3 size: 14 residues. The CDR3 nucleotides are TGTGCCAGCAGCTTAGAAGCCTTGTCAGAGGAGCAGTTCTTC. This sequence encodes CASSLEALSEEQFF.

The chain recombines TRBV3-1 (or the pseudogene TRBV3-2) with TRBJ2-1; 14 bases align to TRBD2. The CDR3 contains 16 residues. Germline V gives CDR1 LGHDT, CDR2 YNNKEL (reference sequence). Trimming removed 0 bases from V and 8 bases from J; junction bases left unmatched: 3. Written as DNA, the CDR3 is TGTGCCAGCAGCCAAGAGGGACTAGCGGGAGAACATGAGCAGTTCTTC. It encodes CASSQEGLAGEHEQFF.

CDR3 bases: TGTGCCAGCAGCTTAAACAGGGGGGGCACAGATACGCAGTATTTT. Amino acid sequence: CASSLNRGGTDTQYF. The V call is TRBV7-3, the J call TRBJ2-3; TRBD1 aligns across 8 bases. In germline, CDR1 is SGHTA, CDR2 FQGTGA. Trimming took 1 base from V and 1 from J; bases not matched to a gene: 1. This CDR3 has 15 amino acids.

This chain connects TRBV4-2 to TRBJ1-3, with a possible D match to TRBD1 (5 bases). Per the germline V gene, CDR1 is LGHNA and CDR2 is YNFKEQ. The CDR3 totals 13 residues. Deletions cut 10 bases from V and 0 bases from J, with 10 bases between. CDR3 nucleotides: TGTGCCACCAGAGGGGCCTCTGGAAACACCATATATTTT. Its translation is CATRGASGNTIYF.

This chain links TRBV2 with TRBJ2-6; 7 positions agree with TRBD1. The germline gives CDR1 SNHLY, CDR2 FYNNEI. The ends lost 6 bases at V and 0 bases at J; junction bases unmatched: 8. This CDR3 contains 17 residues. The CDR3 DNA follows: TGTGCCAGCAGCAAAGGGGGCCAACTCTCTGGGGCCAACGTCCTGACTTTC. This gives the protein CASSKGGQLSGANVLTF.

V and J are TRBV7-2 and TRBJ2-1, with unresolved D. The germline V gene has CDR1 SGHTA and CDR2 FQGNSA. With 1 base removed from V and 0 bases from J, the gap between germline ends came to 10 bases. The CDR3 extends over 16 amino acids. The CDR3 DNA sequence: TGTGCCAGCAGCTTAGGGCCGTTCAGCTCCTACAATGAGCAGTTCTTC. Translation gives CASSLGPFSSYNEQFF.

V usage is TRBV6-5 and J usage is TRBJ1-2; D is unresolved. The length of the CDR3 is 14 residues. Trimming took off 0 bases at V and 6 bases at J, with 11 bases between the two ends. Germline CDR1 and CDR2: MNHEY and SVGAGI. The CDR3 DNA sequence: TGTGCCAGCAGTTACTCACCATTAAGTCATGGCTACACCTTC. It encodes CASSYSPLSHGYTF.

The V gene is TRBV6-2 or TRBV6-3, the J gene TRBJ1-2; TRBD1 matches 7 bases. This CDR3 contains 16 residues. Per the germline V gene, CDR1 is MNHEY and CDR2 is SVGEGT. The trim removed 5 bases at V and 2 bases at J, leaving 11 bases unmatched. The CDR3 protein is CASSQGQDRRNYGYTF. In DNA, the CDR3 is TGTGCCAGCAGTCAAGGACAGGATAGGAGAAACTATGGCTACACCTTC.

In nucleotides, the CDR3 is TGTGCTAGTGGTTTGATGGCCAGAAGGGCTTTGGAATATGCCAAAAACATTCAGTACTTC. Encoded protein: CASGLMARRALEYAKNIQYF. The gene calls are TRBV12-5 and TRBJ2-4, with no clear D. V lost 2 bases to trimming and J lost 1 base, with 24 bases between them. Germline CDR1 LGHNT, CDR2 FRNRAP. This CDR3 spans 20 amino acids.

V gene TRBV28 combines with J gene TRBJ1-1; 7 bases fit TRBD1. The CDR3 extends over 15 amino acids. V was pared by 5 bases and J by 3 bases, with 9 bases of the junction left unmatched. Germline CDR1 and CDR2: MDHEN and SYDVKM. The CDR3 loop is CASSAPRGRDTEAFF. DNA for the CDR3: TGTGCCAGCAGTGCCCCGAGGGGGCGGGACACTGAAGCTTTCTTT.

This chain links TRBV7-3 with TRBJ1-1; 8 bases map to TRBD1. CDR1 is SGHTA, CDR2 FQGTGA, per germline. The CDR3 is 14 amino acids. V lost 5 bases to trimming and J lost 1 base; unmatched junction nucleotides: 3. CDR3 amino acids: CASSPTGGNTEAFF. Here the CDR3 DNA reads TGTGCCAGCAGCCCAACAGGGGGGAACACTGAAGCTTTCTTT.